These 6 T cell receptor beta chains were all obtained from the same sample, sequenced in a study of blood T cell repertoires in COVID-19. Method: immunoSEQ multiplex PCR; TCRdb's copy keeps in-frame clones and lacks some. The table has roughly 59,000 clones, about 72% seen once. The sequencing input was peripheral blood. The receptors were gathered from a man aged 80 or over with acute or convalescent COVID-19.

The J gene is TRBJ1-2, the V gene TRBV19, with D tentatively TRBD1 (6 bases). CDR3 size: 15 residues. The ends were cut back, 8 bases at V and 7 bases at J, with 23 bases in the middle. CDR1 LNHDA and CDR2 SQIVND come from the germline V gene (reference sequence). The CDR3 sequence is CASYDSALGGGGYTF. CDR3 DNA sequence: TGTGCCAGTTACGACAGCGCCCTAGGGGGGGGTGGCTACACCTTC.

V gene TRBV4-2 combines with J gene TRBJ1-2, with 7 nucleotides matching TRBD1. CDR3 length: 15 residues. The ends lost 3 bases at V and 5 bases at J; junction bases unmatched: 9. CDR1 is LGHNA, CDR2 YNFKEQ, per germline. CDR3: CASSHRRQGGYGYTF. CDR3 in DNA: TGTGCCAGCAGCCACCGCCGACAGGGCGGATATGGCTACACCTTC.

The J gene is TRBJ2-2, the V gene TRBV6-5, with a possible D match to TRBD2 (5 bases). Germline-derived CDR1 and CDR2 are MNHEY and SVGAGI. The CDR3 spans 15 residues. V lost 6 bases and J 4 bases, leaving 15 bases between the germline ends. The CDR3 coding sequence is TGTGCCAGCAGCACGGCGGGCGACGGCACCGGGGAGCTGTTTTTT. Residues: CASSTAGDGTGELFF.

The chain has TRBV7-9 and TRBJ2-5; 9 bases agree with TRBD1. The CDR3 sequence is 16 residues long. Trimming cost V 0 bases and J 5 bases; bases outside gene matches: 7. The germline gives CDR1 SEHNR, CDR2 FQNEAQ (reference sequence). Here the CDR3 reads CASSLAGTGIRETQYF. CDR3 DNA: TGTGCCAGCAGCTTAGCGGGGACAGGGATTCGGGAGACCCAGTACTTC. The full variable domain, with the rest looked up from reference TRBV7-9 and TRBJ2-5, is DTGVSQNPRHKITKRGQNVTFRCDPISEHNRLYWYRQTLGQGPEFLTYFQNEAQLEKSRLLSDRFSAERPKGSFSTLEIQRTEQGDSAMYLCASSLAGTGIRETQYFGPGTRLLVL.

The rearrangement uses TRBV3-1 (or the pseudogene TRBV3-2) and TRBJ1-1, with D hard to call. The CDR3 sequence is 14 residues long. The ends were cut back, 0 bases at V and 5 bases at J, with 10 bases in the middle. Germline V gene lookup returns CDR1 LGHDT and CDR2 YNNKEL (reference sequence). This CDR3 reads CASSQDMSGTEAFF. The CDR3 nucleotides read TGTGCCAGCAGCCAAGACATGTCCGGGACTGAAGCTTTCTTT.

The chain combines TRBV9 with TRBJ2-5; possibly TRBD2 for D (5 bases). V lost 0 bases and J lost 2, with 11 bases in between. CDR3 length: 15 residues. Looked up from germline, CDR1 is SGDLS and CDR2 is YYNGEE. The CDR3 DNA reads TGTGCCAGCAGCGTAGCTGGGTCGGGACAAGAGACCCAGTACTTC. This gives the protein CASSVAGSGQETQYF.